Listed below are T cell receptor beta chains from one sample, sequenced in a study of T cell responses to AZD1222 COVID-19 vaccine. The repertoire was sequenced with immunoSEQ multiplex PCR; TCRdb's copy has only in-frame clones and lacks some. This table holds under 120,000 clones, about 94% found once. Specimen: peripheral blood, collected on day 0 of AZD1222 vaccination. These receptor sequences come from an adult in good health. CDR3s include the opening cysteine and the closing phenylalanine or tryptophan. Each record gives: CDR3 DNA, CDR3 protein, V gene, D gene, clone size, J gene. The D gene is left open where the match is weak. Expanded clones get a size class; other rows say once, few or many, or leave the size out.

CDR3 DNA: TGTGCCAGCAGTGAACAGGGAGAATACTACGAGCAGTACTTC
CDR3 protein: CASSEQGEYYEQYF
V gene: TRBV2
D gene: NA
clone size: once
J gene: TRBJ2-7

CDR3 DNA: TGTGCCAGCTCACCCACAGAGCCGGGCACCGGGGAGCTGTTTTTT
CDR3 protein: CASSPTEPGTGELFF
V gene: TRBV18
D gene: NA
clone size: NA
J gene: TRBJ2-2

CDR3 DNA: TGTGCCGGGGGGGCGAGGAGGAATAGGGGCTACACCTTC
CDR3 protein: CAGGARRNRGYTF
V gene: TRBV6-5
D gene: NA
clone size: NA
J gene: TRBJ1-2

CDR3 DNA: TGTGCCAGCGGCTGGAACTATGGCTACACCTTC
CDR3 protein: CASGWNYGYTF
V gene: TRBV12-3/TRBV12-4
D gene: NA
clone size: NA
J gene: TRBJ1-2

CDR3 DNA: TGTGCCAGCAGCCAACCCCGGGATCACGGCTACACCTTC
CDR3 protein: CASSQPRDHGYTF
V gene: TRBV3-1/TRBV3-2
D gene: NA
clone size: NA
J gene: TRBJ1-2

CDR3 DNA: TGTGCCACCAGCAGAGGAGGGTGGGGCAATCAGCCCCAGCATTTT
CDR3 protein: CATSRGGWGNQPQHF
V gene: TRBV15
D gene: NA
clone size: NA
J gene: TRBJ1-5

CDR3 DNA: TGTGCCAGCAGCCCTTCGGCGGGTACTACTCACGAGCAGTACTTC
CDR3 protein: CASSPSAGTTHEQYF
V gene: TRBV6-4
D gene: NA
clone size: NA
J gene: TRBJ2-7

CDR3 DNA: TGCGCCAGCAGCCAAGGCTTGGGGCAGTATAACAAAGCTTTCTTT
CDR3 protein: CASSQGLGQYNKAFF
V gene: TRBV4-3
D gene: NA
clone size: NA
J gene: TRBJ1-1

CDR3 DNA: TGTGCCAGTAGTTCGTCCGGGGCCAACGTCCTGACTTTC
CDR3 protein: CASSSSGANVLTF
V gene: TRBV19
D gene: NA
clone size: NA
J gene: TRBJ2-6

CDR3 DNA: TGTGCCAGCAGCCAAGGATGGACAGGAGGACGGGAAAAACTGTTTTTT
CDR3 protein: CASSQGWTGGREKLFF
V gene: TRBV3-1/TRBV3-2
D gene: TRBD1
clone size: NA
J gene: TRBJ1-4

CDR3 DNA: TGTGCCAGCAGGGTTAAAAGCGGGAAAGGGAGCTACGAGCAGTACTTC
CDR3 protein: CASRVKSGKGSYEQYF
V gene: TRBV5-4
D gene: TRBD2
clone size: NA
J gene: TRBJ2-7

CDR3 DNA: TGCAGCGTTGCCGGAACAGGGATTTTAAGCAATCAGCCCCAGCATTTT
CDR3 protein: CSVAGTGILSNQPQHF
V gene: TRBV29-1
D gene: NA
clone size: NA
J gene: TRBJ1-5

CDR3 DNA: TGTGCCAGCAGCTCACACAGGGGCAAGGCTAATGAAAAACTGTTTTTT
CDR3 protein: CASSSHRGKANEKLFF
V gene: TRBV11-3
D gene: TRBD1
clone size: NA
J gene: TRBJ1-4

CDR3 DNA: TGTGCCAGCAGCTCCGGCCGGTGGAAATCAGGGGGCCCCTTTACCTACGAGCAGTACTTC
CDR3 protein: CASSSGRWKSGGPFTYEQYF
V gene: TRBV7-8
D gene: TRBD1
clone size: NA
J gene: TRBJ2-7

CDR3 DNA: TGTGCCAGCAGTTTATTGACAGGCGCTGAAGCTTTCTTT
CDR3 protein: CASSLLTGAEAFF
V gene: TRBV12-3/TRBV12-4
D gene: NA
clone size: once
J gene: TRBJ1-1

CDR3 DNA: TGTGCCAGCAGTTCTAGACAGGGGGCTAGCAATCAGCCCCAGCATTTT
CDR3 protein: CASSSRQGASNQPQHF
V gene: TRBV6-6
D gene: TRBD1
clone size: NA
J gene: TRBJ1-5

CDR3 DNA: TGTGCCAGCAGCGTAGGGGCTAGCGGGCCGTTCTTC
CDR3 protein: CASSVGASGPFF
V gene: TRBV9
D gene: TRBD2
clone size: NA
J gene: TRBJ2-1

CDR3 DNA: TGTGCCAGCAGCTTTCCGTGGACTAGCGGGAGGATGGTGGGAGATACGCAGTATTTT
CDR3 protein: CASSFPWTSGRMVGDTQYF
V gene: TRBV7-9
D gene: TRBD2
clone size: NA
J gene: TRBJ2-3

CDR3 DNA: TGCAGTGCTAGTGGGATTGCATTGGAGACCCAGTACTTC
CDR3 protein: CSASGIALETQYF
V gene: TRBV20-1
D gene: NA
clone size: NA
J gene: TRBJ2-5

CDR3 DNA: TGTGCCTGGAGTGTTGGTGTTCCCTCTGGAAACACCATATATTTT
CDR3 protein: CAWSVGVPSGNTIYF
V gene: TRBV30
D gene: NA
clone size: NA
J gene: TRBJ1-3

CDR3 DNA: TGTGCCAGCAGTGACTTTGGAGAAAAACTGTTTTTT
CDR3 protein: CASSDFGEKLFF
V gene: TRBV6-2/TRBV6-3
D gene: NA
clone size: NA
J gene: TRBJ1-4

CDR3 DNA: TGTGCCAGCTCACCATTCACAGGGGAAGAGACCCAGTACTTC
CDR3 protein: CASSPFTGEETQYF
V gene: TRBV18
D gene: TRBD1
clone size: NA
J gene: TRBJ2-5

CDR3 DNA: TGTGCCAGCAGTTTTCGACAGGGGGCTGAATATAGCAATCAGCCCCAGCATTTT
CDR3 protein: CASSFRQGAEYSNQPQHF
V gene: TRBV28
D gene: TRBD1
clone size: NA
J gene: TRBJ1-5

CDR3 DNA: TGTGCCTGGAGTGTAGGGGCCCCTCTTGCCAATCAGCCCCAGCATTTT
CDR3 protein: CAWSVGAPLANQPQHF
V gene: TRBV30
D gene: NA
clone size: once
J gene: TRBJ1-5

CDR3 DNA: TGTGCCAGCAGCTTAGAACCGGTAAACTATGGCTACACCTTC
CDR3 protein: CASSLEPVNYGYTF
V gene: TRBV7-8
D gene: NA
clone size: NA
J gene: TRBJ1-2

CDR3 DNA: TGTGCCAGCAGCTACGACAGGGCCGAGCAGTACTTC
CDR3 protein: CASSYDRAEQYF
V gene: TRBV5-6
D gene: TRBD1
clone size: NA
J gene: TRBJ2-7

CDR3 DNA: TGCGCCAGCAGCCAAGACGCCCCGGGACAGGGATACTCCTACGAGCAGTACTTC
CDR3 protein: CASSQDAPGQGYSYEQYF
V gene: TRBV4-3
D gene: TRBD1
clone size: NA
J gene: TRBJ2-7

CDR3 DNA: TGCGCCAGCAGCTTCAAACCAGGACAGCATAATCAGCCCCAGCATTTT
CDR3 protein: CASSFKPGQHNQPQHF
V gene: TRBV4-1
D gene: NA
clone size: few
J gene: TRBJ1-5

CDR3 DNA: TGCGCCAGCAGCCAAGCCACAGGGGGAGAGAATGAAAAACTGTTTTTT
CDR3 protein: CASSQATGGENEKLFF
V gene: TRBV4-1
D gene: TRBD1
clone size: NA
J gene: TRBJ1-4